Presented here are 14 T cell receptor beta chains from one specimen sequenced in a study of cytomegalovirus exposure and HLA in healthy donors. The PCR used 60 Vbeta and 13 Jbeta primers. Profiling relied on immunoSEQ multiplex PCR, and the TCRdb table lists in-frame clones only, not all of them. Here the sample spans about 160,000 clones, roughly four fifths being singletons. The sample was PBMCs. The receptors derive from a man in his forties or fifties in good health and CMV-seronegative.

The chain has TRBV5-1 and TRBJ2-2; weak D call: TRBD2 (5 bases). Germline V lookup: CDR1 SGHRS, CDR2 YFSETQ. The CDR3 runs 17 residues. The ends were cut back, 4 bases at V and 0 bases at J, with 16 bases in the middle. The CDR3 DNA reads TGCGCCAGCAGCCCGGGGTGGCTACCAACGAACACCGGGGAGCTGTTTTTT. It translates to CASSPGWLPTNTGELFF.

This clone was counted a single time. The J gene is TRBJ1-1, the V gene TRBV5-6; tentative D call: TRBD1 (5 bases). The CDR3 is 13 residues long. The germline V gene has CDR1 SGHDT and CDR2 YYEEEE. The germline V and J ends were trimmed by 3 bases and 11 bases, with 17 bases remaining between them. The CDR3 reads CASSYGGGIGAFF. The CDR3 DNA sequence: TGTGCCAGCAGCTATGGGGGGGGTATTGGGGCTTTCTTT.

V usage is TRBV5-4 and J usage is TRBJ2-4; 9 bases match TRBD1. This CDR3 has 13 residues. After removal of 4 bases from V and 8 bases from J, the junction contained 4 bases not matched to a gene. CDR1 SGHNT and CDR2 YYREEE come from the germline V gene (reference sequence). The CDR3 DNA follows: TGTGCCAGCAGCCGAGACAGGGGGTACATTCAGTACTTC. It encodes CASSRDRGYIQYF.

This clone turned up a few times. The chain couples TRBV14 to TRBJ2-7, with D perhaps matching TRBD1 (7 bases). The CDR3 is 15 amino acids. Trimming removed 1 base from V and 4 bases from J, with 14 bases in between. CDR1 is SGHDN, CDR2 FVKESK, per germline. The CDR3, as DNA: TGTGCCAGCAGCCAAGCCCAGGGGGGCGCGTACGAGCAGTACTTC. Translating gives CASSQAQGGAYEQYF.

The genes are TRBV7-9 and TRBJ1-1; tentative D call: TRBD1 (5 bases). V was trimmed by 2 bases and J by 7 bases, leaving 11 bases between them. Germline assignment: CDR1 SEHNR and CDR2 FQNEAQ (reference sequence). The CDR3 runs to 13 residues. CDR3 loop: CASSLSWRGEAFF. The CDR3 region has the DNA TGTGCCAGCAGCTTATCTTGGAGGGGTGAAGCTTTCTTT.

The chain recombines TRBV29-1 with TRBJ1-1; D remains ambiguous. This CDR3 is built from 12 residues. V gave up 8 bases and J gave up 1 base, with 11 bases separating them. Germline loops: CDR1 SQVTM, CDR2 ANQGSEA. The CDR3 DNA sequence: TGCAGCACCGAGTTGAGGAACACTGAAGCTTTCTTT. Translation gives CSTELRNTEAFF.

This clone was counted a single time. This chain links TRBV7-6 with TRBJ2-1, with TRBD2 matching over 11 bases. Germline-derived CDR1 and CDR2 are SGHVS and FNYEAQ. Trimming cost V 6 bases and J 4 bases; bases outside gene matches: 20. The CDR3 spans 20 residues. The chain's CDR3 is CASSFVGQGPSGGPYNEQFF. Written as DNA, the CDR3 is TGTGCCAGCAGTTTTGTGGGACAGGGCCCTAGCGGGGGGCCTTACAATGAGCAGTTCTTC. Full variable domain (remainder filled in from reference TRBV7-6 and TRBJ2-1): GAGVSQSPRYKVTKRGQDVALRCDPISGHVSLYWYRQALGQGPEFLTYFNYEAQQDKSGLPNDRFSAERPEGSISTLTIQRTEQRDSAMYRCASSFVGQGPSGGPYNEQFFGPGTRLTVL.

The V gene is TRBV6-1, the J gene TRBJ2-7, with 11 positions matching TRBD2. Trimming cost V 6 bases and J 5 bases; bases outside gene matches: 3. Germline V gene lookup returns CDR1 MNHNS and CDR2 SASEGT. The CDR3 contains 13 residues. The CDR3 loop reads CASSGTSGDEQYF. The CDR3 nucleotides are TGTGCCAGCAGCGGGACTAGCGGCGACGAGCAGTACTTC.

The chain employs TRBV7-3 and TRBJ2-3; D is undetermined. V shed 5 bases and J shed 8 bases, with 5 bases lying between them. Per the germline V gene, CDR1 is SGHTA and CDR2 is FQGTGA. This CDR3 is 10 amino acids long. CDR3 DNA: TGTGCCAGCAGCCCCCTTACGCAGTATTTT. Translated: CASSPLTQYF.

The chain combines TRBV4-1 with TRBJ2-5; D perhaps matches TRBD2 (6 bases). The germline V gene has CDR1 MGHRA and CDR2 YSYEKL. V gave up 4 bases and J gave up 2 bases, with 11 bases separating them. This CDR3 region has 14 residues. CDR3 sequence reads: CASSPLSGQETQYF. DNA of the CDR3: TGCGCCAGCAGCCCTCTTAGCGGACAAGAGACCCAGTACTTC.

V is TRBV11-2 and J is TRBJ2-5, with unresolved D. Germline assignment: CDR1 SGHAT and CDR2 FQNNGV. Trimming left V 5 bases short and J 2 bases short, with 9 bases between. The CDR3 is 13 amino acids. In DNA form, the CDR3 reads TGTGCCAGCAGCCACGGAGCGCAAGAGACCCAGTACTTC. This gives the protein CASSHGAQETQYF.

The sample holds a few counts of this clone. CDR3 protein: CASKSLDDYSYEQYF. CDR3 sequence (DNA): TGTGCCAGCAAGTCACTTGACGACTATTCCTACGAGCAGTACTTC. The chain employs TRBV6-1 and TRBJ2-7; perhaps TRBD2 as D (5 bases). CDR1 and CDR2 (germline): MNHNS, SASEGT. The CDR3 has 15 amino acids. Trimming cost V 7 bases and J 1 base, with 17 bases left between them.

The V and J genes are TRBV6-4 and TRBJ2-3, with a weak D call TRBD1 (6 bases). Trimming cost V 6 bases and J 2 bases, with 15 bases left between them. CDR1 and CDR2 (germline): MRHNA, SNTAGT. The CDR3 is made up of 15 amino acids. The chain's CDR3 is CASSKGDHSTDTQYF. For the CDR3, the DNA is TGTGCCAGCAGCAAGGGGGACCATTCCACAGATACGCAGTATTTT.

The chain recombines TRBV28 with TRBJ1-5, with D perhaps matching TRBD1 (5 bases). Germline V gene lookup returns CDR1 MDHEN and CDR2 SYDVKM. This CDR3 comprises 16 residues. Trimming removed 7 bases at V and 3 bases at J, with 19 bases between. This CDR3 is CASTSPQGLNNQPQHF. In DNA, the CDR3 is TGTGCCAGCACCTCCCCCCAGGGTCTCAACAATCAGCCCCAGCATTTT.